This TCR beta chain originates from a study of T cells in localized non-small cell lung cancer. Notes on the study in general: The study linked higher blood T cell density to longer overall survival.

This CDR3 spans 13 amino acids. The germline V gene has CDR1 SGHVS and CDR2 FQNEAQ. Trimming left V 1 base short and J 10 bases short, with 13 bases between. TCRdb's table, derived via immunoSEQ multiplex PCR, lists solely in-frame clones and lacks some. Found here are more than 11,000 clones, roughly 87% of them singletons; the top ten hold 2.5% to 3%. Regarding this clone: Its antigen is unidentified.

This clonotype was obtained from a man aged 35 to 70 with stage III lung adenocarcinoma. The chain links TRBV7-8 to TRBJ1-1, with D possibly TRBD1 on 5 matching bases. The sample here was peripheral blood mononuclear cells, taken before any cancer treatment. The CDR3 bases are TGTGCCAGCAGCTTAGGATCCCAGGGTGGAGCTTTCTTT. Translating it yields CASSLGSQGGAFF.